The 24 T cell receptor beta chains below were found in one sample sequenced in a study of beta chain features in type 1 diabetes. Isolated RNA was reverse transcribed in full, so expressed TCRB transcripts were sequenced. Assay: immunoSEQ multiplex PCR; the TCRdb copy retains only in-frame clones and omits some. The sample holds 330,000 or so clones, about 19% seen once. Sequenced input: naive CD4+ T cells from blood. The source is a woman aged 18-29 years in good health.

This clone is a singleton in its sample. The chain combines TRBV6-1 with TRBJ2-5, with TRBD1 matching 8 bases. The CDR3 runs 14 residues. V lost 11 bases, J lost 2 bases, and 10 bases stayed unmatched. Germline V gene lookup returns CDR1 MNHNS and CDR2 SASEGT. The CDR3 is CACRWDRTQETQYF. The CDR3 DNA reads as TGTGCCTGTAGGTGGGACAGGACACAAGAGACCCAGTACTTC.

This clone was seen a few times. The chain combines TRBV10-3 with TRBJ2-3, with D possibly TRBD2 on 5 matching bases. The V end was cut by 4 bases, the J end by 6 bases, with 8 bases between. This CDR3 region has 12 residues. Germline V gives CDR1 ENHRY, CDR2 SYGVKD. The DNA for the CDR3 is TGTGCCATCAGTGGGACTGGGGATACGCAGTATTTT. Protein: CAISGTGDTQYF.

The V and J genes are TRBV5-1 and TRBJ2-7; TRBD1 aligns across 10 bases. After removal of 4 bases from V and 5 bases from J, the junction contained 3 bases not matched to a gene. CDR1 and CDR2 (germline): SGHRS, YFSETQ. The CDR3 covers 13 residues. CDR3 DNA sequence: TGCGCCAGCAGCCTGGACAGGGGGGACGAGCAGTACTTC. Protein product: CASSLDRGDEQYF.

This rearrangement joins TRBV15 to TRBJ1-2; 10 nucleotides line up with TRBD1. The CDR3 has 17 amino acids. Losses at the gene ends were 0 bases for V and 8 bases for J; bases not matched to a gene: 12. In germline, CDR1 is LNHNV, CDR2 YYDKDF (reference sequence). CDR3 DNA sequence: TGTGCCACCAGCAGAGATCAGCGACAGGGGGCCAGGGGAGGCTACACCTTC. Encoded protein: CATSRDQRQGARGGYTF.

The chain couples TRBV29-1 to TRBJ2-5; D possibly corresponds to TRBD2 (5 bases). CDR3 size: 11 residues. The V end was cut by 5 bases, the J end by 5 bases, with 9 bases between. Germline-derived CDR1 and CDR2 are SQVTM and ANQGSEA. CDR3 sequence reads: CSVRRGETQYF. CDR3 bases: TGCAGCGTTCGAAGAGGGGAGACCCAGTACTTC.

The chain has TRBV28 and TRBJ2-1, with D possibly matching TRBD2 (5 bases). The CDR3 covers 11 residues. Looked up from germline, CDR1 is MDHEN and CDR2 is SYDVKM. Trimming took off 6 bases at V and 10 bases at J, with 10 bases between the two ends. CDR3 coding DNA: TGTGCCAGCAGCTACAGAGGGGAGCAGTTCTTC. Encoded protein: CASSYRGEQFF.

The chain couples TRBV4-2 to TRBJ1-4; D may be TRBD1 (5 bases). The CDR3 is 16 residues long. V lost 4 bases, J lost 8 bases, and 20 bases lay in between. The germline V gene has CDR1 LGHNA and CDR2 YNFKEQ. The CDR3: CASSRREGAAREKLFF. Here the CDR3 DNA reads TGTGCCAGCAGCCGCAGGGAAGGGGCCGCAAGAGAAAAACTGTTTTTT.

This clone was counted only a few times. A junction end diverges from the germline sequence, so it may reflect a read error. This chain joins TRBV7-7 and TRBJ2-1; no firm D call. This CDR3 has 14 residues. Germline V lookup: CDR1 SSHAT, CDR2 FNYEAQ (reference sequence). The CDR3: CASSASEGSYEQFF. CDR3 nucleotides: TGTGCTAGCAGCGCCTCGGAAGGTAGCTATGAGCAGTTCTTC.

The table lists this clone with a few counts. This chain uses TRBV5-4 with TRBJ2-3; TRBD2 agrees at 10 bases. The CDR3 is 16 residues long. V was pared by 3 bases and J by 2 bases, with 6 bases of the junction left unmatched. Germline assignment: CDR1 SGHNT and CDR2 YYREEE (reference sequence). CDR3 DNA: TGTGCCAGCAGCTCCGAACTAGCGGGGTACACAGATACGCAGTATTTT. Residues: CASSSELAGYTDTQYF.

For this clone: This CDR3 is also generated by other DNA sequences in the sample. CDR3 sequence (DNA): TGTGCCAGCTCACCCCGGGACCAAGAGACCCAGTACTTC. Its protein is CASSPRDQETQYF. The gene calls are TRBV18 and TRBJ2-5; D remains ambiguous. Trimming removed 3 bases at V and 0 bases at J, with 5 bases between. The CDR3 has 13 amino acids. CDR1 is KGHSH, CDR2 LQKENI, per germline.

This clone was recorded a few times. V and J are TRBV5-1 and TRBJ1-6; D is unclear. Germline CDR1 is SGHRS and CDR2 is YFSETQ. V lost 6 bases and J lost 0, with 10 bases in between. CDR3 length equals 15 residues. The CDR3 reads CASTMEGSYNSPLHF. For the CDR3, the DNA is TGCGCCAGCACAATGGAGGGCTCCTATAATTCACCCCTCCACTTT.

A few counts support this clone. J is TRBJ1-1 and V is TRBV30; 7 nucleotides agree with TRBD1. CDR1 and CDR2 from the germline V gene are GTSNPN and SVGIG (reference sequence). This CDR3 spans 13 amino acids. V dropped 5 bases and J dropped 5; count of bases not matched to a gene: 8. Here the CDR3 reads CAWVRQGETEAFF. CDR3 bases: TGTGCCTGGGTGCGGCAGGGGGAGACTGAAGCTTTCTTT.

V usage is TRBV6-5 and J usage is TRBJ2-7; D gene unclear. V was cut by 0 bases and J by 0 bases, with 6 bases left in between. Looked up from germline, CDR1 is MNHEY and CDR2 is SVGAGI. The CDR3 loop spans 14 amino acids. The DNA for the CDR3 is TGTGCCAGCAGTTACTCGGGCAGCTCCTACGAGCAGTACTTC. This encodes CASSYSGSSYEQYF.

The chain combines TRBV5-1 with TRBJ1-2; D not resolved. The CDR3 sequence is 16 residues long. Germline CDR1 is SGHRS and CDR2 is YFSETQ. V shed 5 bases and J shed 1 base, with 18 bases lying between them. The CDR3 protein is CASRPEKVTHNYGYTF. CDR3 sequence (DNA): TGCGCCAGCAGACCGGAGAAGGTTACACATAACTATGGCTACACCTTC.

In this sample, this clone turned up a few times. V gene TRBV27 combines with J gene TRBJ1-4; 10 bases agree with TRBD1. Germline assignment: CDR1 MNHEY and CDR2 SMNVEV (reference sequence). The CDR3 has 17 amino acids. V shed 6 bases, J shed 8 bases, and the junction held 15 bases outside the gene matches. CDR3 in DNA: TGTGCCAGCAGAGGACAGGGGGGAGGTGTTGCGGGCGAAAAACTGTTTTTT. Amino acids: CASRGQGGGVAGEKLFF.

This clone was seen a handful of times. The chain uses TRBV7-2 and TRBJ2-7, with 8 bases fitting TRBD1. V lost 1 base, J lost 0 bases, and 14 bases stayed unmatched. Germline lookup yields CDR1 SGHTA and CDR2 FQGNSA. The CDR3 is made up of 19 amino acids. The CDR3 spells CASSLGGSGGLLSSYEQYF. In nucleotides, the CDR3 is TGTGCCAGCAGCTTAGGTGGTTCAGGGGGCTTACTCAGCTCCTACGAGCAGTACTTC.

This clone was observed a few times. CDR3 DNA sequence: TGTGCCAGCAGCCAAGCCGGCGGATTGAACACCGGGGAGCTGTTTTTT. This sequence encodes CASSQAGGLNTGELFF. V is TRBV14 and J is TRBJ2-2; no clear D gene. V was clipped by 1 base and J by 1 base, with 10 bases between them. The length of the CDR3 is 16 residues. The germline V gene encodes CDR1 SGHDN and CDR2 FVKESK.

The CDR3 is CSVVETGRNTEAFF. CDR3 in DNA: TGCAGCGTTGTGGAGACAGGGAGGAACACTGAAGCTTTCTTT. This sequence joins TRBV29-1 and TRBJ1-1; 7 bases map to TRBD1. Germline values: CDR1 SQVTM, CDR2 ANQGSEA. The CDR3 sequence is 14 residues long. With V trimmed by 4 bases and J by 1 base, 6 bases remained unmatched.

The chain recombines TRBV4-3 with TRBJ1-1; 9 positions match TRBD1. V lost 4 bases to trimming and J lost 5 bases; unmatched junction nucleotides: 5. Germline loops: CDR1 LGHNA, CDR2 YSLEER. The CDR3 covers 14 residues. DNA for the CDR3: TGCGCCAGCAGCCTCGACAGGGGGTTTACTGAAGCTTTCTTT. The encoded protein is CASSLDRGFTEAFF.

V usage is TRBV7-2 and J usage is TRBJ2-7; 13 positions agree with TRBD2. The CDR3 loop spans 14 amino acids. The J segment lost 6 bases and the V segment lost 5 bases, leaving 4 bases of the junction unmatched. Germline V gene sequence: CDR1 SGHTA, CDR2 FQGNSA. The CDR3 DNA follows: TGTGCCAGCAGCCCGACTAGCGGGAGGACCGAGCAGTACTTC. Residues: CASSPTSGRTEQYF.

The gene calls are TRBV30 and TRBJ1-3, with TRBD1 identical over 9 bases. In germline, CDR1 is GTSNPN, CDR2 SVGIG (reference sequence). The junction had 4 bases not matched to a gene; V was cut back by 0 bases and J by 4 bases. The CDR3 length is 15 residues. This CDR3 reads CAWSVSGTGGNTIYF. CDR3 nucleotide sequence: TGTGCCTGGAGTGTCTCCGGGACAGGGGGAAACACCATATATTTT. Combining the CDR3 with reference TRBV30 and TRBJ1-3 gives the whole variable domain SQTIHQWPATLVQPVGSPLSLECTVEGTSNPNLYWYRQAAGRGLQLLFYSVGIGQISSEVPQNLSASRPQDRQFILSSKKLLLSDSGFYLCAWSVSGTGGNTIYFGEGSWLTVV.

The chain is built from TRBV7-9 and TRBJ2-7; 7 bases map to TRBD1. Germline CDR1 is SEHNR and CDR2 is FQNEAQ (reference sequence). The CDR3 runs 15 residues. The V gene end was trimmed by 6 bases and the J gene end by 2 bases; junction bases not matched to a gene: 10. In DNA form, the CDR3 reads TGTGCCAGCAGGGGGACCGGGACAGTGACCTACGAGCAGTACTTC. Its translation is CASRGTGTVTYEQYF.

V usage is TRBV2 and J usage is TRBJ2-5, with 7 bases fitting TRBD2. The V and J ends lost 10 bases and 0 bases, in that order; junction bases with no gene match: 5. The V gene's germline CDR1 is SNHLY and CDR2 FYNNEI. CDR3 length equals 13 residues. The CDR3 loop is CATSGLDQETQYF. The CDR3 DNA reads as TGTGCCACCTCAGGACTAGACCAAGAGACCCAGTACTTC.

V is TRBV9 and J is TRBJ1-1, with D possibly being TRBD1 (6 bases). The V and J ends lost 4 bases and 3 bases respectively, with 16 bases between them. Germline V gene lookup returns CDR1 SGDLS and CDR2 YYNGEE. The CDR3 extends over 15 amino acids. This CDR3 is CASSPAGGLHTEAFF. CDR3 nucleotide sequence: TGTGCCAGCAGCCCGGCGGGGGGGCTGCACACTGAAGCTTTCTTT.